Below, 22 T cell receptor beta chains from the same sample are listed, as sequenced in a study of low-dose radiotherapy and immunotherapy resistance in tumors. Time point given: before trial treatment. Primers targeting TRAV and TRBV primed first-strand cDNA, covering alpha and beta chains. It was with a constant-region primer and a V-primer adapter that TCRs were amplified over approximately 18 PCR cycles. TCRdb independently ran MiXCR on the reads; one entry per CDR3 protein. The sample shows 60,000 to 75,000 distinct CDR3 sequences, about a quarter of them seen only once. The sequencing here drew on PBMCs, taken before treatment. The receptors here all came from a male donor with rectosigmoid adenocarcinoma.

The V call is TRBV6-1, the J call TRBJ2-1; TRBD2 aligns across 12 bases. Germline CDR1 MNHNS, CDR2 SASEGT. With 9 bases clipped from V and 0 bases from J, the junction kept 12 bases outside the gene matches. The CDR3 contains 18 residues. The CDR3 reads CASSPGLAGPSSYNEQFF. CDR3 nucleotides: TGTGCCAGTAGCCCGGGACTAGCGGGTCCCAGCTCCTACAATGAGCAGTTCTTC.

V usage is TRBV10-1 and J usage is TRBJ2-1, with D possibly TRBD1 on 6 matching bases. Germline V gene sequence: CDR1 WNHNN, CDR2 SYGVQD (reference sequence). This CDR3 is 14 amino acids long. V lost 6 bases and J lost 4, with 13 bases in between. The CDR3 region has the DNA TGCGCCAGCAGCAGGACAGCCTCGTACAATGAGCAGTTCTTC. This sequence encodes CASSRTASYNEQFF.

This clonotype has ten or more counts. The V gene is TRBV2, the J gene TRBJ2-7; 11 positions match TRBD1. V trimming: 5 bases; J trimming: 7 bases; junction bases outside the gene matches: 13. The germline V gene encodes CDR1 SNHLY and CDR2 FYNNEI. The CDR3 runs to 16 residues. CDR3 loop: CASSLKLGTGGGEQYF. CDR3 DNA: TGTGCCAGCAGTCTGAAGTTAGGGACAGGGGGTGGAGAGCAGTACTTC. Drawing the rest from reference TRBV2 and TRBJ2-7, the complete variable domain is EPEVTQTPSHQVTQMGQEVILRCVPISNHLYFYWYRQILGQKVEFLVSFYNNEISEKSEIFDDQFSVERPDGSNFTLKIRSTKLEDSAMYFCASSLKLGTGGGEQYFGPGTRLTVT.

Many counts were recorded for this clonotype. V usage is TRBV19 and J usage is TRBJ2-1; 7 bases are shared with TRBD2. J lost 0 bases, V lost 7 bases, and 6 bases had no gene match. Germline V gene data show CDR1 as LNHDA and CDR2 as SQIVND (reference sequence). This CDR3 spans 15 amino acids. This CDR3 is CASTPAGSSYNEQFF. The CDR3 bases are TGTGCCAGTACCCCAGCGGGGAGCTCCTACAATGAGCAGTTCTTC.

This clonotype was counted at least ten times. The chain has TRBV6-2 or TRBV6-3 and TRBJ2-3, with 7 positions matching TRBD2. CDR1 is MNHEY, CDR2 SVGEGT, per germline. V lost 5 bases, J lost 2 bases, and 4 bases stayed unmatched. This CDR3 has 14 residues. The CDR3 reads CASSGLVFTDTQYF. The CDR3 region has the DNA TGTGCCAGCAGTGGACTAGTGTTCACAGATACGCAGTATTTT.

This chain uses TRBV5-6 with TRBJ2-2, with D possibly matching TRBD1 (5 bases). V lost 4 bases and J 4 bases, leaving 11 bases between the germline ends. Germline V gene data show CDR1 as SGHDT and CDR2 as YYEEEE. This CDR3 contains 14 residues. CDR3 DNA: TGTGCCAGCAGCACGACAGAACTCACCGGGGAGCTGTTTTTT. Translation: CASSTTELTGELFF.

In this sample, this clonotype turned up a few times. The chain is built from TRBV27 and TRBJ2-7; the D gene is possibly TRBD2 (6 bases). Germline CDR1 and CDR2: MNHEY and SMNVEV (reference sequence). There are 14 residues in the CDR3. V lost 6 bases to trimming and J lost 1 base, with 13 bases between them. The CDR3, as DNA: TGTGCCAGCAGCCCCCACGGGAGATCCTACGAGCAGTACTTC. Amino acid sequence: CASSPHGRSYEQYF.

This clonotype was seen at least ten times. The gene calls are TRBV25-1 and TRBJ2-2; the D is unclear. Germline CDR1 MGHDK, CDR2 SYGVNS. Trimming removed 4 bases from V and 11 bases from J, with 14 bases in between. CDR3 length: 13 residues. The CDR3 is CASSAQTLAELFF. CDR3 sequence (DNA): TGTGCCAGCAGTGCGCAGACTCTCGCTGAGCTGTTTTTT.

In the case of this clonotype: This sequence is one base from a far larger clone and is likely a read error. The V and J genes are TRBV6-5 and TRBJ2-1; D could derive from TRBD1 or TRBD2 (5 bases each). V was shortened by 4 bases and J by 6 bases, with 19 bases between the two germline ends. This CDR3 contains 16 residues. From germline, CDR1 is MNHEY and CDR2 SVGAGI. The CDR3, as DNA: TGTGCCAGCAGTTTCCTAGTCGGTATTGGGGGCAATGAGCAGTTCTTC. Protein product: CASSFLVGIGGNEQFF.

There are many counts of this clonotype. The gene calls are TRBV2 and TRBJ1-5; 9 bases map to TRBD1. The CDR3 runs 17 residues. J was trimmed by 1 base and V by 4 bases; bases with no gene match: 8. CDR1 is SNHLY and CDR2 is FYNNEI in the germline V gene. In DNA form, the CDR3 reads TGTGCCAGCAGTGGACAGGGGGGGAGTTGGAGCAATCAGCCCCAGCATTTT. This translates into CASSGQGGSWSNQPQHF.

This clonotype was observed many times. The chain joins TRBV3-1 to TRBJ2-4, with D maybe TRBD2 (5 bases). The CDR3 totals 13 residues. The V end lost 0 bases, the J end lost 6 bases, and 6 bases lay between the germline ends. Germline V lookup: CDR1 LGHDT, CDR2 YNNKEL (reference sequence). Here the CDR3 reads CASSQDGVNIQYF. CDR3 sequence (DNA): TGTGCCAGCAGCCAAGACGGGGTAAACATTCAGTACTTC.

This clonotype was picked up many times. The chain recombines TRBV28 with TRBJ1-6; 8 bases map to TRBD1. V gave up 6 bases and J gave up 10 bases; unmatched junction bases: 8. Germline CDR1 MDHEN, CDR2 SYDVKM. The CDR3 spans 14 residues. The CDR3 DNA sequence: TGTGCCAGCAGCCAGACAGGGGCAGGGTCACCCCTCCACTTT. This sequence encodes CASSQTGAGSPLHF.

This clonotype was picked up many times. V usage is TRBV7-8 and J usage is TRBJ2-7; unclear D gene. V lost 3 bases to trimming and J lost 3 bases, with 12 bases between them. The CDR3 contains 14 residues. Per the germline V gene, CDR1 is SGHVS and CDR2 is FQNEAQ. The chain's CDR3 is CASSFGRRNYEQYF. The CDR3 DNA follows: TGTGCCAGCAGCTTCGGCAGGCGTAACTACGAGCAGTACTTC. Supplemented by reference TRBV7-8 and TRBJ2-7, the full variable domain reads GAGVSQSPRYKVAKRGQDVALRCDPISGHVSLFWYQQALGQGPEFLTYFQNEAQLDKSGLPSDRFFAERPEGSVSTLKIQRTQQEDSAVYLCASSFGRRNYEQYFGPGTRLTVT.

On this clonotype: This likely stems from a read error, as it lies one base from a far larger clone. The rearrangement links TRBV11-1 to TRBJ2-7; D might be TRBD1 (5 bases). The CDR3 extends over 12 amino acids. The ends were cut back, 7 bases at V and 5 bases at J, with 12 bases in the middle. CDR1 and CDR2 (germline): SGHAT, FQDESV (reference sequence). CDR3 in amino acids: CASNFRADEQYF. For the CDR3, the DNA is TGTGCCAGCAACTTCAGGGCGGACGAGCAGTACTTC.

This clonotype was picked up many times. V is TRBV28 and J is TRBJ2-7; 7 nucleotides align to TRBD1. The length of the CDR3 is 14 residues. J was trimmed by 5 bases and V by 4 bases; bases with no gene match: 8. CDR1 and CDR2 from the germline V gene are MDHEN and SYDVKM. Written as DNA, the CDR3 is TGTGCCAGCAGTTCCGGGACAGTGATCAACGAGCAGTACTTC. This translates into CASSSGTVINEQYF. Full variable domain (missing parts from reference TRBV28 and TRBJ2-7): DVKVTQSSRYLVKRTGEKVFLECVQDMDHENMFWYRQDPGLGLRLIYFSYDVKMKEKGDIPEGYSVSREKKERFSLILESASTNQTSMYLCASSSGTVINEQYFGPGTRLTVT.

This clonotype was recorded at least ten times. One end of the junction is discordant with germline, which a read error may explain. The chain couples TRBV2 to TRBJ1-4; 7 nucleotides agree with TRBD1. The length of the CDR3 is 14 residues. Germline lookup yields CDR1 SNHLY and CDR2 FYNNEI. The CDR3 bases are TGTGCCAGCAGCTATACAGGGGAAACCCAAAAAGGGGATTTT. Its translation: CASSYTGETQKGDF. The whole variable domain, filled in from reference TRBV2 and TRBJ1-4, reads EPEVTQTPSHQVTQMGQEVILRCVPISNHLYFYWYRQILGQKVEFLVSFYNNEISEKSEIFDDQFSVERPDGSNFTLKIRSTKLEDSAMYFCASSYTGETQKGDFGSGTQLSVL.

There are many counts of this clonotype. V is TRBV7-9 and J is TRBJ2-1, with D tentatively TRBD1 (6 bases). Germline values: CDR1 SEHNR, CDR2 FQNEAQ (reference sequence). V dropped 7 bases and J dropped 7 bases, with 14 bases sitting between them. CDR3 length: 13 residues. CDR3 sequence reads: CASNYYTGNEQFF. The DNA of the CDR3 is TGTGCCAGCAATTATTATACAGGGAATGAGCAGTTCTTC.

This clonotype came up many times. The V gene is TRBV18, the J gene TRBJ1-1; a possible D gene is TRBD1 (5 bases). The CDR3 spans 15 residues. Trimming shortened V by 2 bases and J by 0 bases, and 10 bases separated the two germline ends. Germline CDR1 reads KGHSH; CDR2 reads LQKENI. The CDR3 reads CASSPDRTMNTEAFF. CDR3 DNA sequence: TGTGCCAGCTCACCAGACAGAACCATGAACACTGAAGCTTTCTTT.

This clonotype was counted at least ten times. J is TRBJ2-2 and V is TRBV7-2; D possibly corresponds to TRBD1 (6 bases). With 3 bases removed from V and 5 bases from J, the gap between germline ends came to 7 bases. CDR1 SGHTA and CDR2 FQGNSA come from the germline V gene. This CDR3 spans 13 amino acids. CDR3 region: CASSFTGTGELFF. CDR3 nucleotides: TGTGCCAGCAGCTTTACAGGGACCGGGGAGCTGTTTTTT.

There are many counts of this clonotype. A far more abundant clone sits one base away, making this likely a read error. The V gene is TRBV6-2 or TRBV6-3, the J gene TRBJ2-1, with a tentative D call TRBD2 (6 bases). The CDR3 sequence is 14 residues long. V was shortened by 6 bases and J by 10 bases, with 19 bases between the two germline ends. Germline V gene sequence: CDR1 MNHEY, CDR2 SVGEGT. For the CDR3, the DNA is TGTGCCAGCAGCTCGACCCAGGGCGGGGACGAGCAGTTCTTC. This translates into CASSSTQGGDEQFF.

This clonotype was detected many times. CDR3 in DNA: TGTGCCAGCAGCTTAGATCAAGCGGGAGGGGTCTACAATGAGCAGTTCTTC. Amino acid sequence: CASSLDQAGGVYNEQFF. The V and J genes are TRBV11-3 and TRBJ2-1; 10 bases map to TRBD2. The CDR3 is 17 residues long. V lost 0 bases to trimming and J lost 3 bases; unmatched junction nucleotides: 5. The germline V gene has CDR1 SGHNT and CDR2 YENEEA.

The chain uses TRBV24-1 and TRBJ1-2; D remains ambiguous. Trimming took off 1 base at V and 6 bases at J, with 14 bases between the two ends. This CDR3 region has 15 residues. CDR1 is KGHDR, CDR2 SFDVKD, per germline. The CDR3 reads CATSDLAGGSDGYTF. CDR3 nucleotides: TGTGCCACCAGTGATTTAGCGGGAGGGAGCGATGGCTACACCTTC.